The 6 T cell receptor beta chains in this list originate from one sample, sequenced in a study of beta chain features in type 1 diabetes. General observations from the study: Patients with Type 1 diabetes showed moderately but significantly shorter TCRB CDR3s in all four CD4+ subsets.

No antigens are known for them. Expressed TCRB transcripts were sequenced, since all the RNA that had been isolated was reverse transcribed. TCRdb's copy holds only in-frame clones and misses some; the assay was immunoSEQ multiplex PCR. This sample carries over 150,000 clones, less than 9.5% of them seen once, and the ten largest clones take approximately 0.93%. The sequencing input was central memory CD4+ T cells from blood. These receptors were collected from a middle-aged woman with type 1 diabetes.

This clone was seen a few times. The V gene is TRBV6-5, the J gene TRBJ1-3, with 8 bases identical to TRBD1. In germline, CDR1 is MNHEY, CDR2 SVGAGI. J lost 3 bases, V lost 5 bases, and 6 bases had no gene match. The CDR3 runs 15 residues. This chain's CDR3 is CASSVGQGRGNTIYF. DNA for the CDR3: TGTGCCAGCAGTGTTGGACAGGGACGTGGAAACACCATATATTTT.

This clone has just a few counts. The gene calls are TRBV5-1 and TRBJ2-7; a possible D gene is TRBD1 (5 bases). The germline CDR1 and CDR2 sequences are SGHRS and YFSETQ. V was trimmed by 5 bases and J by 3 bases, leaving 9 bases between them. There are 12 residues in the CDR3. The CDR3 nucleotides are TGCGCCAGCAGTAAGGGGCTCTACGAGCAGTACTTC. Translated, it gives CASSKGLYEQYF.

The gene calls are TRBV7-8 and TRBJ1-2; perhaps TRBD1 as D (5 bases). Germline V CDR1 and CDR2: SGHVS, FQNEAQ. Between the trimmed V and J ends, which lost 1 base and 9 bases, there was a span of 12 bases. The CDR3 is 13 residues long. CDR3 in DNA: TGTGCCAGCAGCTTAGACGGGGGTAGGAGCTACACCTTC. It codes for CASSLDGGRSYTF.

This clone was observed a few times. The chain is built from TRBV18 and TRBJ2-6; D is perhaps TRBD1 (5 bases). There are 15 residues in the CDR3. In germline, CDR1 is KGHSH, CDR2 LQKENI. V lost 3 bases and J lost 1, with 7 bases in between. The CDR3: CASSPQGSGANVLTF. CDR3 sequence (DNA): TGTGCCAGCTCACCCCAGGGATCTGGGGCCAACGTCCTGACTTTC.

This clone was counted a few times. The rearrangement joins TRBV7-2 to TRBJ1-2, with 7 nucleotides matching TRBD1. This CDR3 is built from 12 residues. After removal of 5 bases from V and 7 bases from J, the junction contained 4 bases not matched to a gene. Germline assignment: CDR1 SGHTA and CDR2 FQGNSA. In DNA, the CDR3 is TGTGCCAGCAGCCCCGACAGGGCTGGCTACACCTTC. It translates to CASSPDRAGYTF.

This clone was counted between two and nine times. This chain links TRBV18 with TRBJ1-1; 8 bases are a match to TRBD1. Germline-derived CDR1 and CDR2 are KGHSH and LQKENI. Trimming removed 3 bases from V and 1 base from J; junction bases left unmatched: 4. This CDR3 is built from 15 residues. The CDR3 bases are TGTGCCAGCTCACCTGGGCAGGGGGCGAACACTGAAGCTTTCTTT. Protein sequence: CASSPGQGANTEAFF.